This T cell receptor (beta chain) was obtained from a study of T cell changes during pregnancy in multiple sclerosis. Method: immunoSEQ multiplex PCR; TCRdb's copy keeps in-frame clones and lacks some. Of 40,000 to 50,000 clones listed, approximately 81% are singletons. Germline V gives CDR1 WSHSY, CDR2 SAAADI. The CDR3 is made up of 16 amino acids. Losses at the gene ends were 7 bases for V and 5 bases for J; bases not matched to a gene: 13. The chain recombines TRBV10-2 with TRBJ2-7; TRBD1 matches at 11 bases. The source was CD4+ T cells from peripheral blood mononuclear cells, collected before pregnancy. This clonotype was obtained from a female donor with multiple sclerosis, enrolled in a pregnancy study. CDR3: CASTESYGTGGHEQYF. The CDR3 DNA reads as TGCGCCAGCACCGAATCCTACGGGACAGGGGGACACGAGCAGTACTTC.